This record looks at one TCR beta chain sequence and its context. Per the authors' pipeline: Scientists estimated how many nucleated cells there were by amplifying reference gene primers. Only in-frame clones appear in the TCRdb table, and some are missing; sequencing was by immunoSEQ multiplex PCR. The V and J calls and clone size are taken from that table; D and trimming were inferred from the DNA. The sample shows more than 75,000 clones, 65% to 90% of them seen only once. This record comes from a study of blood T cell repertoires in COVID-19. Turning to the study itself: Sources were T cells, B-cell-depleted T cells, or PBMCs; the material itself was cDNA or gDNA.

The V end was cut by 5 bases, the J end by 7 bases, with 16 bases between. The CDR3 runs to 13 residues. Germline CDR1 reads SGHRS; CDR2 reads YFSETQ. The sequencing sample was made of peripheral blood. The TCR sequence derives from a man in his fifties or sixties with acute or convalescent COVID-19. The rearrangement joins TRBV5-1 to TRBJ2-7; TRBD1 might be the D (7 bases). The CDR3 reads CASRLTGAGEQYF. CDR3 DNA sequence: TGCGCCAGCAGGCTTACAGGGGCGGGGGAGCAGTACTTC.